Listed below are T cell receptor beta chains from one sample, sequenced in a study of control samples from healthy donors and cancer patients. The method was immunoSEQ multiplex PCR; TCRdb's version includes in-frame clones alone and lacks a portion of them. This table has about 190,000 clones, about 93% appearing once. What was sequenced was blood. Receptor source: a man younger than 30 in good health. Both conserved end residues are part of each CDR3. Fields, in order: clone size, V gene, D gene, J gene, CDR3 DNA, CDR3 protein. D genes are given only for firm matches. Not all rows give a size; the values are once, few, many and, for expanded clones, a class.

abundance: .
v_gene: TRBV14
d_gene: .
j_gene: TRBJ1-2
CDR3nt: TGTGCCAGCAGCCAAGTGTCCCTCGGAGGTGGCTACACCTTC
CDR3aa: CASSQVSLGGGYTF

abundance: .
v_gene: TRBV28
d_gene: TRBD1
j_gene: TRBJ1-4
CDR3nt: TGTGCCAGCAGTCTCGAGGGGGCAGAAGGTGAAAAACTGTTTTTT
CDR3aa: CASSLEGAEGEKLFF

abundance: .
v_gene: TRBV29-1
d_gene: TRBD2
j_gene: TRBJ2-3
CDR3nt: TGCAGCTTTAGCGGGGGGCATAGCACAGATACGCAGTATTTT
CDR3aa: CSFSGGHSTDTQYF

abundance: .
v_gene: TRBV27
d_gene: .
j_gene: TRBJ1-1
CDR3nt: TGTGCCAGCAGTCCCGGGTATGAGGGAGGTGAAGCTTTCTTT
CDR3aa: CASSPGYEGGEAFF

abundance: .
v_gene: TRBV6-1
d_gene: .
j_gene: TRBJ1-6
CDR3nt: TGTGCCAGCAGTGAAGGGGAGTACGGATCACCCCTCCACTTT
CDR3aa: CASSEGEYGSPLHF

abundance: once
v_gene: TRBV5-5
d_gene: .
j_gene: TRBJ2-5
CDR3nt: TGTGCCAGCAGCCTACTTTGGGGTGTTCAAGAGACCCAGTACTTC
CDR3aa: CASSLLWGVQETQYF

abundance: .
v_gene: TRBV6-5
d_gene: .
j_gene: TRBJ1-6
CDR3nt: TGTGCCAGCAGTACTGAGGGCCGCGGGGATTCACCCCTCCACTTT
CDR3aa: CASSTEGRGDSPLHF

abundance: .
v_gene: TRBV10-2
d_gene: TRBD1
j_gene: TRBJ2-7
CDR3nt: TGCGCCAGCAGTGAGCCGGGACAGGGAAAGTCCTACGAGCAGTACTTC
CDR3aa: CASSEPGQGKSYEQYF

abundance: few
v_gene: TRBV19
d_gene: .
j_gene: TRBJ1-5
CDR3nt: TGTGCCAGTAGTATAAGAGAAGCCCGCTATAGCAATCAGCCCCAGCATTTT
CDR3aa: CASSIREARYSNQPQHF

abundance: .
v_gene: TRBV28
d_gene: .
j_gene: TRBJ1-6
CDR3nt: TGTGCCAGCAGTCCCTATAATTCACCCCTCCACTTT
CDR3aa: CASSPYNSPLHF

abundance: .
v_gene: TRBV24-1
d_gene: TRBD2
j_gene: TRBJ2-1
CDR3nt: TGTGCCACCAGTGGTGCCCTAGCGGTCCGCCACAATGAGCAGTTCTTC
CDR3aa: CATSGALAVRHNEQFF

abundance: once
v_gene: TRBV5-1
d_gene: .
j_gene: TRBJ2-5
CDR3nt: TGCGCCAGCAGCTTGGCTCCCAGGCCCCACCAAGAGACCCAGTACTTC
CDR3aa: CASSLAPRPHQETQYF

abundance: once
v_gene: TRBV2
d_gene: .
j_gene: TRBJ2-1
CDR3nt: TGTGCCAGCAGCAGACTGGGTTCCTACAATGAGCAGTTCTTC
CDR3aa: CASSRLGSYNEQFF

abundance: once
v_gene: TRBV28
d_gene: TRBD1
j_gene: TRBJ1-1
CDR3nt: TGTGCCACGGTTGAGGGGGCAGGCACTGAAGCTTTCTTT
CDR3aa: CATVEGAGTEAFF

abundance: .
v_gene: TRBV28
d_gene: TRBD2
j_gene: TRBJ2-1
CDR3nt: TGTGCCAGCAGTTTGCCCTTGACTAGCGGGGGTACAGATGAGCAGTTCTTC
CDR3aa: CASSLPLTSGGTDEQFF

abundance: .
v_gene: TRBV18
d_gene: .
j_gene: TRBJ1-2
CDR3nt: TGTGCCAGCTCACCGGAGGGGTTAGGAGGCAATGGCTACACCTTC
CDR3aa: CASSPEGLGGNGYTF

abundance: .
v_gene: TRBV28
d_gene: .
j_gene: TRBJ1-5
CDR3nt: TGTGCCAGCAGTTTCGTTACTGGGAGCAATCAGCCCCAGCATTTT
CDR3aa: CASSFVTGSNQPQHF